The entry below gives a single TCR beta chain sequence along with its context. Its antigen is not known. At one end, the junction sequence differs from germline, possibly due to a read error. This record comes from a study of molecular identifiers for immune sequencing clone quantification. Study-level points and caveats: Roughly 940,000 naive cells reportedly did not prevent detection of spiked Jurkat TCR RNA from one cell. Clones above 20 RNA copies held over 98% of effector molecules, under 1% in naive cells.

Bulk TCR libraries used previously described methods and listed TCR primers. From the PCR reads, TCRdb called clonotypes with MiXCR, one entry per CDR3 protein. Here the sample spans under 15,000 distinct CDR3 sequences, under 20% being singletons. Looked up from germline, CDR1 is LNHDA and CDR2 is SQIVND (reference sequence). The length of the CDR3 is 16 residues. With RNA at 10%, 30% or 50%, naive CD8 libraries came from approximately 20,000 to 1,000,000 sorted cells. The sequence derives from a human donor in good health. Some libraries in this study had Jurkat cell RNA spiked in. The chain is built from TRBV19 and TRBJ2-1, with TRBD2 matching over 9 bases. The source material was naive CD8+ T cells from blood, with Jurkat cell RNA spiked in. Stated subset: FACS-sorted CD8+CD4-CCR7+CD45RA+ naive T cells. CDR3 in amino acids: CASSISGGGSYNGQFF. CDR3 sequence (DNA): TGTGCCAGTAGTATTAGCGGGGGCGGCTCCTACAATGGGCAGTTCTTC.